A single sample is the source of the 17 T cell receptor beta chains below, sequenced in a study of T cell changes during pregnancy in multiple sclerosis. Assay used: immunoSEQ multiplex PCR; TCRdb lists only in-frame clones, some missing. The data contain just under 65,000 clones, 91% of them singletons. Specimen: peripheral blood, collected in the third trimester of pregnancy. Receptors were obtained from a female donor in good health, enrolled as a control in a pregnancy study.

The chain has TRBV9 and TRBJ1-6, with D uncertain. This CDR3 comprises 13 residues. Trimming removed 4 bases from V and 7 bases from J, with 9 bases in between. CDR1 SGDLS and CDR2 YYNGEE come from the germline V gene. The CDR3 bases are TGTGCCAGCAGCCCCGGGTCGAATTCACCCCTCCACTTT. This sequence encodes CASSPGSNSPLHF.

This rearrangement joins TRBV7-9 to TRBJ2-3, with D perhaps TRBD2 (7 bases). Germline CDR1 and CDR2: SEHNR and FQNEAQ (reference sequence). This CDR3 spans 17 amino acids. Deletions cut 5 bases from V and 0 bases from J, with 18 bases between. The CDR3, as DNA: TGTGCCAGCAGCGCTCCTAAGGCGGGGGCTAGCACAGATACGCAGTATTTT. Protein sequence: CASSAPKAGASTDTQYF.

The chain has TRBV19 and TRBJ1-5; the D is unclear. Trimming removed 8 bases at V and 0 bases at J, with 11 bases between. The germline CDR1 and CDR2 sequences are LNHDA and SQIVND (reference sequence). The CDR3 runs 14 residues. This CDR3 is CASREAYSNQPQHF. In DNA, the CDR3 is TGTGCCAGTCGGGAGGCATATAGCAATCAGCCCCAGCATTTT.

V gene TRBV6-1 combines with J gene TRBJ2-3; 12 bases are shared with TRBD2. In germline, CDR1 is MNHNS, CDR2 SASEGT. This CDR3 is 18 amino acids long. The V and J ends lost 3 bases and 5 bases, in that order; junction bases with no gene match: 12. The CDR3 DNA follows: TGTGCCAGCAGTGAGTGGGGCCGAAAGGGACTAGCGGGAGATACGCAGTATTTT. It translates to CASSEWGRKGLAGDTQYF.

This clone occurred once. V gene TRBV2 combines with J gene TRBJ2-5; D is undetermined. Trimming left V 8 bases short and J 0 bases short, with 13 bases between. This CDR3 contains 14 residues. Germline CDR1 reads SNHLY; CDR2 reads FYNNEI. CDR3 residues: CASPVRIDQETQYF. CDR3 nucleotide sequence: TGTGCCAGCCCTGTTCGTATAGACCAAGAGACCCAGTACTTC.

The chain employs TRBV6-7 and TRBJ2-2; tentative D call: TRBD2 (5 bases). TRBV6-7 qualifies as an ORF whose function is uncertain. The V gene lost 2 bases and the J gene lost 3 bases, with 10 bases spanning the gap. The CDR3 has 15 residues. CDR3 DNA: TGTGCCAGCAGTTACAGTCCGGGGTACACCGGGGAGCTGTTTTTT. It encodes CASSYSPGYTGELFF.

V usage is TRBV28 and J usage is TRBJ1-5, with D possibly matching TRBD1 (5 bases). In germline, CDR1 is MDHEN, CDR2 SYDVKM. With 5 bases removed from V and 6 bases from J, the gap between germline ends came to 8 bases. The CDR3 has 12 residues. CDR3 region: CASSRQGQPQHF. The CDR3 DNA reads as TGTGCCAGCAGTAGGCAGGGTCAGCCCCAGCATTTT.

This clone was picked up a small number of times. V is TRBV21-1 and J is TRBJ1-2; the table assigns TRBD1, which was not confirmed against the DNA. TRBV21-1 counts as a pseudogene. CDR3 length: 16 residues. The chain's CDR3 is CASSPTGTRSNYGYTF. As DNA, the CDR3 is TGTGCCAGCAGCCCAACAGGGACCCGATCCAACTATGGCTACACCTTC.

The chain recombines TRBV5-4 with TRBJ2-3; 7 positions agree with TRBD2. This CDR3 comprises 17 residues. Unmatched junction bases numbered 11, after V lost 2 bases and J lost 2 bases. From germline, CDR1 is SGHNT and CDR2 YYREEE (reference sequence). DNA for the CDR3: TGTGCCAGCAGCTTTTCCCTCCTAGCGGATTACACAGATACGCAGTATTTT. Its translation is CASSFSLLADYTDTQYF.

The gene calls are TRBV29-1 and TRBJ2-1; TRBD1 aligns across 9 bases. The V and J ends lost 4 bases and 5 bases, in that order; junction bases with no gene match: 0. Per the germline V gene, CDR1 is SQVTM and CDR2 is ANQGSEA. The CDR3 is made up of 12 amino acids. Written as DNA, the CDR3 is TGCAGCGTTGGACAGGGGGACAATGAGCAGTTCTTC. Translation: CSVGQGDNEQFF.

The chain uses TRBV28 and TRBJ1-5, with D tentatively TRBD1 (5 bases). The V and J ends lost 3 bases and 7 bases respectively, with 13 bases between them. This CDR3 spans 14 amino acids. Per the germline V gene, CDR1 is MDHEN and CDR2 is SYDVKM. The chain's CDR3 is CASSFDGTWQPQHF. The DNA for the CDR3 is TGTGCCAGCAGTTTTGATGGGACTTGGCAGCCCCAGCATTTT.

Only one count was recorded for this clone. The chain couples TRBV9 to TRBJ1-4, with D hard to call. Germline V gene sequence: CDR1 SGDLS, CDR2 YYNGEE. The CDR3 length is 15 residues. V lost 4 bases and J 0 bases, leaving 10 bases between the germline ends. CDR3 sequence (DNA): TGTGCCAGCAGCCCCCAGGCAACAACTAATGAAAAACTGTTTTTT. Translated: CASSPQATTNEKLFF.

The chain carries TRBV28 and TRBJ2-5; tentative D call: TRBD1 (5 bases). CDR1 and CDR2 from the germline V gene are MDHEN and SYDVKM. This CDR3 spans 15 amino acids. The V end was cut by 4 bases, the J end by 5 bases, with 17 bases between. Here the CDR3 reads CASSSDSRIVETQYF. The DNA of the CDR3 is TGTGCCAGCAGTTCCGACAGTCGTATCGTGGAGACCCAGTACTTC.

The chain links TRBV4-1 to TRBJ2-7; the match to TRBD2 covers 11 bases. The CDR3 loop spans 16 amino acids. Trimming cost V 3 bases and J 0 bases; bases outside gene matches: 4. CDR1 is MGHRA and CDR2 is YSYEKL in the germline V gene. The CDR3 region is CASSQGTSGGSYEQYF. CDR3 nucleotides: TGCGCCAGCAGCCAGGGAACTAGCGGGGGCTCCTACGAGCAGTACTTC.

This sequence joins TRBV14 and TRBJ2-3; 9 bases fit TRBD2. Germline CDR1 reads SGHDN; CDR2 reads FVKESK. CDR3 size: 14 residues. V gave up 0 bases and J gave up 8 bases; unmatched junction bases: 3. The CDR3 reads CASSQEVAGVTQYF. In DNA form, the CDR3 reads TGTGCCAGCAGCCAAGAGGTAGCGGGGGTTACGCAGTATTTT.

The J gene is TRBJ2-1, the V gene TRBV7-8; 9 nucleotides line up with TRBD2. This CDR3 spans 15 amino acids. With 5 bases clipped from V and 7 bases from J, the junction kept 9 bases outside the gene matches. Germline V gene sequence: CDR1 SGHVS, CDR2 FQNEAQ. CDR3 residues: CASSPLAGSGNEQFF. The CDR3 nucleotides read TGTGCCAGCAGCCCTCTAGCGGGATCGGGGAATGAGCAGTTCTTC.

The chain couples TRBV5-1 to TRBJ2-3; no clear D. Germline V lookup: CDR1 SGHRS, CDR2 YFSETQ. The V gene lost 0 bases and the J gene lost 7 bases, with 9 bases spanning the gap. The CDR3 loop spans 13 amino acids. DNA of the CDR3: TGCGCCAGCAGCTTGGCGGAGCTCAATACGCAGTATTTT. This codes for CASSLAELNTQYF.